This is a list of T cell receptor beta chains from one sample in a study of vaccination and CD4 T cells after COVID-19. MiXCR, run by TCRdb on the PCR reads, gives a single entry per CDR3 protein. The table has around 12,000 distinct CDR3 sequences, over 60% seen once. These receptors have no known antigen. The material sequenced was CD4+ T cells from blood, cultured in vitro. The origin of the receptors is a human donor who had recovered from COVID-19. CDR3s include the opening cysteine and the closing phenylalanine or tryptophan. A D gene is named only where the DNA matches it firmly. Not all rows give a size; the values are once, few, many and, for expanded clones, a class.

V	D	J	size	DNA	CDR3
TRBV20-1	TRBD1	TRBJ2-4	NA	TGCAGTGCCCCACAGGGGGCGGCCAAAAACATTCAGTACTTC	CSAPQGAAKNIQYF
TRBV20-1	NA	TRBJ2-1	NA	TGCAGTGCGCAGCCGGGGTTGAATGAGCAGTTCTTC	CSAQPGLNEQFF
TRBV2	NA	TRBJ1-1	NA	TGTGCCACCCGAAGGGAGGGGAACACTGAAGCTTTCTTT	CATRREGNTEAFF
TRBV2	TRBD1	TRBJ1-1	NA	TGTGCCAGCAGGGAGGGGGCCACTGAAGCTTTCTTT	CASREGATEAFF
TRBV27	TRBD2	TRBJ2-7	NA	TGTGCCAGCAGTTTATTTGCAGCGGGAAGGCGCTACGAGCAGTACTTC	CASSLFAAGRRYEQYF
TRBV7-3	NA	TRBJ1-1	NA	TGTGCCAGCAGCTTACGGGGTTTGGGGGCCTTGGAAACTGAAGCTTTCTTT	CASSLRGLGALETEAFF
TRBV4-1	NA	TRBJ2-7	NA	TGCGCCAGCAGCCAAGGTACAGCCACACACTACGAGCAGTACTTC	CASSQGTATHYEQYF
TRBV20-1	NA	TRBJ1-3	NA	TGCAGTGCTAGATACGGGGGGCGCGCTGGAAACACCATATATTTT	CSARYGGRAGNTIYF
TRBV15	NA	TRBJ1-2	few	TGTGCCACCAGCAGGGATAACTCACAGGGTGGAGGCTACACCTTC	CATSRDNSQGGGYTF
TRBV10-1	TRBD2	TRBJ2-5	few	TGCGCCAGCAGTGATGTCCTTCTAGCGGGAGGGCCTGGAAGGCAAGAGACCCAGTACTTC	CASSDVLLAGGPGRQETQYF
TRBV7-2	NA	TRBJ1-5	NA	TGTGCCAGCAGCCTAAGAAGTCAGCCCCAGCATTTT	CASSLRSQPQHF
TRBV27	NA	TRBJ1-6	NA	TGTGCCAGCGCCCGGGAGGGGCCAGAATCCGGCGCCTATAATTCACCCCTCCACTTT	CASAREGPESGAYNSPLHF
TRBV29-1	NA	TRBJ1-2	NA	TGCAGCGTTAGTGGCTCGGGTCTCAAGTTCCGGTATGGCTACACCTTC	CSVSGSGLKFRYGYTF
TRBV7-9	NA	TRBJ2-2	NA	TGTGCCAGCAGCCTGAGGTCCGACACCGGGGAGCTGTTTTTT	CASSLRSDTGELFF
TRBV7-2	TRBD2	TRBJ2-7	NA	TGTGCCAGCAGCTTAGGGCCAGCGGGAAGCTCCTACGAGCAGTACTTC	CASSLGPAGSSYEQYF
TRBV6-2/TRBV6-3	TRBD2	TRBJ2-4	once	TGTGCCAGCAGACCACTAGCGGCCCTAGCCAAAAACATTCAGTACTTC	CASRPLAALAKNIQYF
TRBV7-9	NA	TRBJ1-1	NA	TGTGCCAGCAGCTCCCGCCGGGGAGGGTCGGTTACAAGCGAAGCTTTCTTT	CASSSRRGGSVTSEAFF
TRBV5-1	TRBD1	TRBJ2-7	NA	TGCGCCAGCAGCCGGGACAGGGGGACAAAAACCTACGAGCAGTACTTC	CASSRDRGTKTYEQYF
TRBV7-8	TRBD2	TRBJ2-1	NA	TGTGCCAGCAGCTTAGGGCTAGCGGGAGCATCAGACAATGAGCAGTTCTTC	CASSLGLAGASDNEQFF
TRBV2	NA	TRBJ2-7	NA	TGTGCCAGCGCCCCTCAGCTCCTCGGGGAGCAGTACTTC	CASAPQLLGEQYF
TRBV7-8	TRBD2	TRBJ2-5	NA	TGTGCCAGCACTCCCCTTTACCCGTCTAGCGGGCAAGAGACCCAGTACTTC	CASTPLYPSSGQETQYF
TRBV7-9	NA	TRBJ1-1	NA	TGTGCCAGCGAAAGCTTAGCTTTCTTT	CASESLAFF
TRBV20-1	NA	TRBJ2-2	NA	TGCAGTGCCGGAGAGAGTGGGCAGAGGATGGGGACCGGGGAGCTGTTTTTT	CSAGESGQRMGTGELFF
TRBV6-2/TRBV6-3	NA	TRBJ1-2	NA	TGTGCCAGCAGTTACTCGGCAGGGATGTATGGCTACACCTTC	CASSYSAGMYGYTF
TRBV28	TRBD1	TRBJ2-7	NA	TGTGCCAGCAGTTTATCTCCCAGGGGGCATAGCGAGCAGTACTTC	CASSLSPRGHSEQYF
TRBV19	NA	TRBJ2-3	NA	TGTGCCAGTAGTATAGACTCAACTAGAGATACGCAGTATTTT	CASSIDSTRDTQYF
TRBV6-7	TRBD1	TRBJ2-7	NA	TGTGCCAGCAGATCTCGGGACAGGGTAACTAGCGCCTACTACGAGCAGTACTTC	CASRSRDRVTSAYYEQYF
TRBV27	NA	TRBJ2-3	NA	TGTGCCAGCAGTTCCCCTCCTAGCACAGATACGCAGTATTTT	CASSSPPSTDTQYF
TRBV27	TRBD1	TRBJ1-6	NA	TGTGCCAGCAGCCATATCATGGGACAGCCAGGGGGAAATTCACCCCTCCACTTT	CASSHIMGQPGGNSPLHF
TRBV27	NA	TRBJ1-4	once	TGTGCCAGCAGTTTTCTCGGAGCGGCCGAAAAACTGTTTTTT	CASSFLGAAEKLFF
TRBV7-2	TRBD1	TRBJ1-1	NA	TGTGCCAGCAGCTACTCACCGGGACAGGGTCCCAAAGCTTTCTTT	CASSYSPGQGPKAFF
TRBV20-1	TRBD1	TRBJ2-5	medium-sized	TGCAGTGCTCCTCGGACAGGGGGCATAAAGACCCAGTACTTC	CSAPRTGGIKTQYF
TRBV19	NA	TRBJ1-2	NA	TGTGCCAGTAGTACACAGACACCTAACTATGGCTACACCTTC	CASSTQTPNYGYTF
TRBV6-1	NA	TRBJ2-7	NA	TGTGCCAGCACCCCCGTTGGGGGAAGCTCCGAGCAGTACTTC	CASTPVGGSSEQYF
TRBV15	NA	TRBJ1-5	NA	TGTGCCACCAGCAGAGATAGAGGACGGCGATATCAGCCCCAGCATTTT	CATSRDRGRRYQPQHF
TRBV7-8	NA	TRBJ1-2	once	TGTGCCAGCAGCTTAGCGGGGGCAGGTGGCTACACCTTC	CASSLAGAGGYTF
TRBV20-1	TRBD2	TRBJ2-3	NA	TGCAGTGCTAGCCTAGGGACTAGCGGGAGGATGGCGTATTTT	CSASLGTSGRMAYF
TRBV20-1	NA	TRBJ2-3	once	TGCAGTGCTAGAGATCAGGGTACAGATACGCAGTATTTT	CSARDQGTDTQYF
TRBV20-1	TRBD1	TRBJ1-5	NA	TGCAGTGCAGGACAGGGCAGCCTTATCAATCAGCCCCAGCATTTT	CSAGQGSLINQPQHF
TRBV7-2	NA	TRBJ1-1	NA	TGTGCCAGCAGCTTAGCCTGGGGAGGACTTGCTGAAGCTTTCTTT	CASSLAWGGLAEAFF
TRBV6-1	TRBD2	TRBJ2-7	NA	TGTGCCAGCAGACTTCGGGGGGGGATTAGCTCCTACGAGCAGTACTTC	CASRLRGGISSYEQYF
TRBV29-1	NA	TRBJ2-3	once	TGCAGCGTTGGGGACGGCTACTATTACACAGATACGCAGTATTTT	CSVGDGYYYTDTQYF
TRBV12-3/TRBV12-4	NA	TRBJ1-1	NA	TGTGCCAGCAGCCGGGGATGGGAGACTGAAGCTTTCTTT	CASSRGWETEAFF
TRBV20-1	NA	TRBJ2-3	NA	TGCAGTGCTAGCCAGTTGGGGGGAGATACGCAGTATTTT	CSASQLGGDTQYF
TRBV6-2/TRBV6-3	NA	TRBJ1-1	NA	TGTGCCAGTACCCCTCTGCTAGGGGGGGGGACTGAAGCTTTCTTT	CASTPLLGGGTEAFF
TRBV7-2	NA	TRBJ1-1	NA	TGTGCCAGCAGCTCTAGACCAAATCTGAACACTGAAGCTTTCTTT	CASSSRPNLNTEAFF
TRBV28	TRBD1	TRBJ1-5	NA	TGTGCCAGCAGTCCTTACAGGGGACTGCAGCCCCAGCATTTT	CASSPYRGLQPQHF
TRBV28	NA	TRBJ1-2	NA	TGTGCCAGCAGACAAGGAAATGACTATGGCTACACCTTC	CASRQGNDYGYTF
TRBV28	NA	TRBJ1-6	once	TGTGCCAGCAGTTTAGGCTCTAGCACCAATTCACCCCTCCACTTT	CASSLGSSTNSPLHF
TRBV7-2	NA	TRBJ1-5	NA	TGTGCCAGCAGCGACAGCAATCAGCCCCAGCATTTT	CASSDSNQPQHF
TRBV7-3	NA	TRBJ2-1	large	TGTGCCAGCAGCAGTTACTTAAGCGATGAGCAGTTCTTC	CASSSYLSDEQFF
TRBV7-2	NA	TRBJ2-1	NA	TGTGCCAGCAGCCCGTACTACAATGAGCAGTTCTTC	CASSPYYNEQFF